This TCR beta chain comes out of a study of T-cell reconstitution after alpha-beta-depleted transplantation in children. The germline V gene encodes CDR1 SGDLS and CDR2 YYNGEE. V was trimmed by 3 bases and J by 0 bases, leaving 10 bases between them. The CDR3 spans 15 residues. Unique molecular identifiers were incorporated when the TCRbeta library was constructed. From the PCR reads, TCRdb called clonotypes with MiXCR, one entry per CDR3 protein. The table lists hundreds of thousands of distinct CDR3 sequences, 20% to 30% of them singletons, with 4% to 5.5% in the top ten. The chain couples TRBV9 to TRBJ1-3; D is undetermined. Here the sequenced sample was PBMCs, mostly from graft donor cells, taken 360 days after TCRalphabeta/CD19-depleted stem cell transplant. This receptor was identified in a female patient aged 2-9 years who had a stem cell transplant for congenital amegakaryocytic thrombocytopenia, so the T cells may come from the graft donor. CDR3 sequence (DNA): TGTGCCAGCAGCGCCCGTGAGGTCTCTGGAAACACCATATATTTT. Residues: CASSAREVSGNTIYF.